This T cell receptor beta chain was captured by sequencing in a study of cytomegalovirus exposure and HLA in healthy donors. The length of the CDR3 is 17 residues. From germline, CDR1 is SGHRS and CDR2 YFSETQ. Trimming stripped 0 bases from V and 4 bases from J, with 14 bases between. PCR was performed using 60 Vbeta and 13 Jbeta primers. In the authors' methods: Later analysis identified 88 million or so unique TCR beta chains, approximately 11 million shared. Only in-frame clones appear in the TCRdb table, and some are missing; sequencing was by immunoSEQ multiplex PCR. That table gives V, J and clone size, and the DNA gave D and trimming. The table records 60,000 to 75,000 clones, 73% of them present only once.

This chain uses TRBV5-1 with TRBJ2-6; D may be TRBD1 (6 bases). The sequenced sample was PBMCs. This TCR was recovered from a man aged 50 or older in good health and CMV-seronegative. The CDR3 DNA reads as TGCGCCAGCAGCTTGGACAGGGTAGGCCCCGGGGCCAACGTCCTGACTTTC. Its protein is CASSLDRVGPGANVLTF. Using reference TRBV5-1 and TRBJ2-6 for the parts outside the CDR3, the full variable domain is KAGVTQTPRYLIKTRGQQVTLSCSPISGHRSVSWYQQTPGQGLQFLFEYFSETQRNKGNFPGRFSGRQFSNSRSEMNVSTLELGDSALYLCASSLDRVGPGANVLTFGAGSRLTVL.